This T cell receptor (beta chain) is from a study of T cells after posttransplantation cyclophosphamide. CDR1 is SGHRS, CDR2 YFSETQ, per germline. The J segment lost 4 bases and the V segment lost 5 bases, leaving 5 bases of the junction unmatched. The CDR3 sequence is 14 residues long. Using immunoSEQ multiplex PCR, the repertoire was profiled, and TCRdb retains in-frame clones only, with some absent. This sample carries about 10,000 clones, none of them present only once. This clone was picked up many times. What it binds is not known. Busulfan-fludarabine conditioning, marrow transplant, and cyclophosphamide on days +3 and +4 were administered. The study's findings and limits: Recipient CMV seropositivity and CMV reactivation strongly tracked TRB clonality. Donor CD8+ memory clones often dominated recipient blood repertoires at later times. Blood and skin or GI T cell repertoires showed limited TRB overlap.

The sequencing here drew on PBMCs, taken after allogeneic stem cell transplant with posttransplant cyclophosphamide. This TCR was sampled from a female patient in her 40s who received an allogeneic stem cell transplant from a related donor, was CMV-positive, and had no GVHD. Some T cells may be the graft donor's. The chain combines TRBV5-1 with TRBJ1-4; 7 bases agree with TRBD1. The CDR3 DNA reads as TGCGCCAGCAGACCGACAGGGCTTAATGAAAAACTGTTTTTT. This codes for CASRPTGLNEKLFF. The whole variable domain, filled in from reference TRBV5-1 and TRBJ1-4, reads KAGVTQTPRYLIKTRGQQVTLSCSPISGHRSVSWYQQTPGQGLQFLFEYFSETQRNKGNFPGRFSGRQFSNSRSEMNVSTLELGDSALYLCASRPTGLNEKLFFGSGTQLSVL.